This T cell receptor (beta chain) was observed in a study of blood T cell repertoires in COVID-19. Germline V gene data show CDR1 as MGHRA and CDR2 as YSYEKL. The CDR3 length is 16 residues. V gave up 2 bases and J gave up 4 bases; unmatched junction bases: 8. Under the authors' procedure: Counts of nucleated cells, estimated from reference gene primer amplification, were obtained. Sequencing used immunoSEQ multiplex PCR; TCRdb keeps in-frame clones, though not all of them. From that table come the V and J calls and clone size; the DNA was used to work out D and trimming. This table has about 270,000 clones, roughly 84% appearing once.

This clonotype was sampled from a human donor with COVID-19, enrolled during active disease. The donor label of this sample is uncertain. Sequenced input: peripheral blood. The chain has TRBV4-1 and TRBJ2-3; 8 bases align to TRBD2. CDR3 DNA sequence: TGCGCCAGCAGCCAAAATCGCGGGAGGTCCGCAGATACGCAGTATTTT. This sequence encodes CASSQNRGRSADTQYF.